This T cell receptor (beta chain) was documented in a study of control samples from healthy donors and cancer patients. TCRdb keeps only in-frame clones here, not all; method: immunoSEQ multiplex PCR. This table holds tens of thousands of clones, about 95% found once. Per germline, CDR1 MDHEN and CDR2 SYDVKM. The J segment lost 8 bases and the V segment lost 5 bases, leaving 15 bases of the junction unmatched. The CDR3 has 16 residues. The specimen was blood. The chain couples TRBV28 to TRBJ2-1, with 7 bases fitting TRBD1. The source of this sequence is a woman aged 30 to 39 in good health. The CDR3 DNA reads as TGTGCCAGCAGTGCCGACCAGAACACAGGGGCGGATGAGCAGTTCTTC. Translating it yields CASSADQNTGADEQFF.